These T cell receptor beta chains were read from a single sample in a study of shared clonotypes between healthy human individuals. The method was immunoSEQ multiplex PCR; TCRdb's version includes in-frame clones alone and lacks a portion of them. The sample has some 2.1 million clones, about 95% seen once. The sequencing input was naive CD8+ T cells sorted from blood. The receptors shown here come from a man aged 18 to 29 in good health. The CDR3 runs from the conserved cysteine through the conserved F or W. Fields, in order: clone size, V gene, D gene, J gene, CDR3 DNA, CDR3 protein. D genes are given only for firm matches. Clone size is shown for a subset of rows, as once, few, many or a class of expanded clone.

-	TRBV7-9	TRBD1	TRBJ2-1	TGTGCCAGCAGCAGGGGACAGGGGGCCATAAATGAGCAGTTCTTC	CASSRGQGAINEQFF
-	TRBV4-1	-	TRBJ2-7	TGCGCCAGCAGCCATTCGTCTGGAGCCTACGAGCAGTACTTC	CASSHSSGAYEQYF
-	TRBV9	-	TRBJ1-1	TGTGCCAGCCACGGGGGAGGCGAGAACACTGAAGCTTTCTTT	CASHGGGENTEAFF
-	TRBV10-1	-	TRBJ1-1	TGCGCCAGCAGTGAGACGCGTTTGAACACTGAAGCTTTCTTT	CASSETRLNTEAFF
-	TRBV27	TRBD1	TRBJ2-5	TGTGCCAGCAGGTCACAGGGGGATCAAGAGACCCAGTACTTC	CASRSQGDQETQYF
-	TRBV27	-	TRBJ1-6	TGTGCCAGCCGACCCGGGATTAATCTCTATAATTCACCCCTCCACTTT	CASRPGINLYNSPLHF
-	TRBV9	-	TRBJ2-4	TGTGCCAGCAGCGCAAGTGACTCTGGCATTCAGTACTTC	CASSASDSGIQYF
-	TRBV5-1	TRBD2	TRBJ2-3	TGCGCCAGCAGCTTGGTACTAGCGGGGGGCACAGATACGCAGTATTTT	CASSLVLAGGTDTQYF
-	TRBV11-3	-	TRBJ2-7	TGTGCCAGCAGCTTGCAGGACTCCTACGAGCAGTACTTC	CASSLQDSYEQYF
-	TRBV10-1	-	TRBJ2-7	TGCGCCAGCAGTGAGGGGGAATCCGGTACCTACGAGCAGTACTTC	CASSEGESGTYEQYF
-	TRBV5-4	TRBD2	TRBJ2-7	TGTGCCAGCAGCTTGGCCAATGGGACTAGAGACAAGATAAGCTCCTACGAGCAGTACTTC	CASSLANGTRDKISSYEQYF
-	TRBV9	-	TRBJ2-7	TGTGCCAGCAGCGTAACGGGCCTAAGCTCCTACGAGCAGTACTTC	CASSVTGLSSYEQYF
-	TRBV28	TRBD1	TRBJ2-7	TGTGCCAGCAGTCTACGCCTTACCCTCGGACAGGGACAAGTCAACGAGCAGTACTTC	CASSLRLTLGQGQVNEQYF
-	TRBV7-2	-	TRBJ2-3	TGTGCCAGCAGCTTAGCGGTCCAGCGAAGCACAGATACGCAGTATTTT	CASSLAVQRSTDTQYF
-	TRBV5-6	-	TRBJ2-1	TGTGCCAGCAGCCCGGGGCTCGGAATGGTAAACAATGAGCAGTTCTTC	CASSPGLGMVNNEQFF
-	TRBV29-1	TRBD2	TRBJ2-7	TGCAGCGTTGCGGGGGGGAGCTCCTACGAGCAGTACTTC	CSVAGGSSYEQYF
once	TRBV11-3	-	TRBJ1-4	TGTGCCAGCAGCTTAGTAGTGGCTCTGGATGAAAAACTGTTTTTT	CASSLVVALDEKLFF
-	TRBV6-6	-	TRBJ2-1	TGTGCCAGCAGTTTTACCAGGGATGAGCAGTTCTTC	CASSFTRDEQFF
-	TRBV7-7	-	TRBJ2-1	TGTGCTAGCAGCTTATCCCGGACAAGTGAGCAGTTCTTC	CASSLSRTSEQFF
-	TRBV7-9	-	TRBJ2-7	TGTGCCAGCAGCCCCCCACTGGCACGGAAAAACTACGAGCAGTACTTC	CASSPPLARKNYEQYF
-	TRBV5-6	-	TRBJ2-7	TGTGCCAGCAGCTTGGATGGGATCTACGAGCAGTACTTC	CASSLDGIYEQYF
once	TRBV5-1	-	TRBJ2-5	TGCGCCAGCAGCTTGGCTCGGACTATCCAAGAGACCCAGTACTTC	CASSLARTIQETQYF
-	TRBV4-3	TRBD1	TRBJ2-7	TGCGCCAGCAGCCAAGATCCGGGACAGGGGGTATACGAGCAGTACTTC	CASSQDPGQGVYEQYF